The clone carrying this TCR beta chain was detected ten times or more. The antigen is not known. The data were taken from a study of T cells in Graves' hyperthyroidism and ophthalmopathy. Study-wide points: Ophthalmopathy was distinguished from stable hyperthyroidism by 13 V-J signatures.

V lost 6 bases and J lost 1; bases outside the gene matches: 5. Germline loops: CDR1 MDHEN, CDR2 SYDVKM. The CDR3 spans 17 residues. It was RNA transcripts that yielded the amplified TCR beta CDR3 regions. HTBI primers drove first-round RT-PCR of the TCR CDR3. MiXCR was run by TCRdb on the multiplex PCR reads, yielding one entry per CDR3 protein. The sample lists fewer than 300,000 distinct CDR3 sequences; roughly 15% were seen once. Each patient was aged 18 to 65 and had newly diagnosed hyperthyroidism of under 2 months' duration. This receptor was identified in a woman aged 50 to 65 with Graves' hyperthyroidism that later progressed to Graves' ophthalmopathy. The chain couples TRBV28 to TRBJ2-2; TRBD2 matches 13 bases. Sequenced: blood. The CDR3 loop reads CASSGLAGALNTGELFF. CDR3 DNA: TGTGCCAGCAGCGGACTAGCGGGAGCTTTGAACACCGGGGAGCTGTTTTTT.